The clone carrying this T cell receptor beta chain was observed a few times. Its antigen is not identified. This sample was taken from a study of cytomegalovirus exposure and HLA in healthy donors. The study's findings and limits: Earlier analysis yielded a pattern in which most TCR beta V segments were productive about 90% or about 30% of the time. V- and J-gene trimming of TCR beta was linked (in a later analysis) to a missense DCLRE1C variant.

A multiplex PCR was run with 60 Vbeta primers and 13 Jbeta primers. Sequencing was performed with immunoSEQ multiplex PCR; in TCRdb, only in-frame clones are kept and a portion is missing. This sample has 150,000 to 180,000 clones, with 82% found just once. The CDR3 sequence is 14 residues long. The V end lost 7 bases, the J end lost 0 bases, and 10 bases lay between the germline ends. Per germline, CDR1 SNHLY and CDR2 FYNNEI. The chain uses TRBV2 and TRBJ2-1, with unresolved D. The sequencing input was PBMCs. The receptor was isolated from a woman in her forties or fifties in good health and CMV-seropositive. CDR3 residues: CASNAASSYNEQFF. The CDR3 region has the DNA TGTGCCAGCAACGCAGCGAGCTCCTACAATGAGCAGTTCTTC.